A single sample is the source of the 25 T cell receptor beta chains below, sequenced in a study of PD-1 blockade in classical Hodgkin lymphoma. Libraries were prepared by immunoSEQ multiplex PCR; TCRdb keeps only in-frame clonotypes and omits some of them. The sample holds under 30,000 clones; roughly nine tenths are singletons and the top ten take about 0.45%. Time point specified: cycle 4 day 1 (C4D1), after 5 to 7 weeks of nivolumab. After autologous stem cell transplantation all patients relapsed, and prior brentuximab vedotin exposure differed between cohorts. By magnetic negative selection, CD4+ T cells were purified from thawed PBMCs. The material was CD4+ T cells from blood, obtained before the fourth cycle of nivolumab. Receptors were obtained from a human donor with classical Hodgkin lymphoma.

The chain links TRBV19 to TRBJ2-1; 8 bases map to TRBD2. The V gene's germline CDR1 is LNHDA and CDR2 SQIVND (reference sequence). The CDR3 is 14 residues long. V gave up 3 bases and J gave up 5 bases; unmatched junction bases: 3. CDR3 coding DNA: TGTGCCAGTAGTATGATGGGACTAGACAATGAGCAGTTCTTC. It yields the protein CASSMMGLDNEQFF.

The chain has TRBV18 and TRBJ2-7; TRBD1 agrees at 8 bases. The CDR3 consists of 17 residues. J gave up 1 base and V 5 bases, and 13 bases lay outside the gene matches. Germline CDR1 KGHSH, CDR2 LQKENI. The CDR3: CASSLSTGVRISYEQYF. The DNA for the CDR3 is TGTGCCAGCTCATTATCGACAGGGGTGCGAATTTCCTACGAGCAGTACTTC.

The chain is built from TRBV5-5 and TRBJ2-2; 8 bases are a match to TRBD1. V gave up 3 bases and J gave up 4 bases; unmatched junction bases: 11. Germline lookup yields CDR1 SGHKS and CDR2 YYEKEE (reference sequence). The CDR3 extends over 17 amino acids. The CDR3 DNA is TGTGCCAGCAGCTCGCCGTACAGGGGGACGGGCACCGGGGAGCTGTTTTTT. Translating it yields CASSSPYRGTGTGELFF.

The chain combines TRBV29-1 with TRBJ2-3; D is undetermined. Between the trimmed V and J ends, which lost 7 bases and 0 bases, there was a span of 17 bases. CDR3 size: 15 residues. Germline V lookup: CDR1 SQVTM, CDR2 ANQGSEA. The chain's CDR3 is CSASNSAASTDTQYF. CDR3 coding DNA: TGCAGCGCATCAAATTCGGCCGCAAGCACAGATACGCAGTATTTT.

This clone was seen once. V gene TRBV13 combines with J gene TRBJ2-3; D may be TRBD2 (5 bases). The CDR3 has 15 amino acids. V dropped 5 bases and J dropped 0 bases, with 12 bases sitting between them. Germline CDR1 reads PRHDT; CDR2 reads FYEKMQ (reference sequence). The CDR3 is CASSPHRTSTDTQYF. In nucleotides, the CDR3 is TGTGCCAGCAGCCCACACCGGACTAGCACAGATACGCAGTATTTT.

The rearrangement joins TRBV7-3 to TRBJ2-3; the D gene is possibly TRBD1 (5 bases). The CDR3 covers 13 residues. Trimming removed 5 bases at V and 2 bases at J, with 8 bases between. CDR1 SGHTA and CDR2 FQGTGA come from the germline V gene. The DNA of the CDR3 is TGTGCCAGCAGCCGACAGCACACAGATACGCAGTATTTT. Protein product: CASSRQHTDTQYF.

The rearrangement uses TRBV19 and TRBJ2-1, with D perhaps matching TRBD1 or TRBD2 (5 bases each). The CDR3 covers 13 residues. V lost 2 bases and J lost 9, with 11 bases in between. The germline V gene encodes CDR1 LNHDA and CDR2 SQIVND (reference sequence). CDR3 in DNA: TGTGCCAGTAGTATAAAAGGGGCGGGTGAGCAGTTCTTC. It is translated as CASSIKGAGEQFF.

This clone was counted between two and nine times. CDR3 protein: CASSLGFSYEQYF. The CDR3 region has the DNA TGCGCCAGCAGCTTGGGTTTCTCCTACGAGCAGTACTTC. The chain is built from TRBV5-1 and TRBJ2-7; no clear D. CDR1 and CDR2 (germline): SGHRS, YFSETQ. Trimming cost V 0 bases and J 0 bases, with 4 bases left between them. This CDR3 has 13 amino acids.

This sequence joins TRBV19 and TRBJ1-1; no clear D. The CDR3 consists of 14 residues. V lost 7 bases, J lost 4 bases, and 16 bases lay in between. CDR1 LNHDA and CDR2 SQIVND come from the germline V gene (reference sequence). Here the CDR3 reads CASIRLDGGTEAFF. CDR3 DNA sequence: TGTGCCAGTATACGGCTCGACGGAGGCACTGAAGCTTTCTTT.

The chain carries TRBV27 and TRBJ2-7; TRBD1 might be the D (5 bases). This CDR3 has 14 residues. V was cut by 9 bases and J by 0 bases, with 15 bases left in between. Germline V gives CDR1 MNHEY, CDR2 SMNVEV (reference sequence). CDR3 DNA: TGTGCCAGTCGTGGGGCTGTGGGCTCCTACGAGCAGTACTTC. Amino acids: CASRGAVGSYEQYF.

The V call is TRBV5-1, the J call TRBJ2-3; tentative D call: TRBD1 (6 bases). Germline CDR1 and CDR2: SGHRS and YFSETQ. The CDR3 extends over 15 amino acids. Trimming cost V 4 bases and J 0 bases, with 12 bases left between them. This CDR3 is CASSLQGTSTDTQYF. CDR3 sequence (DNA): TGCGCCAGCAGCCTACAGGGTACTAGCACAGATACGCAGTATTTT.

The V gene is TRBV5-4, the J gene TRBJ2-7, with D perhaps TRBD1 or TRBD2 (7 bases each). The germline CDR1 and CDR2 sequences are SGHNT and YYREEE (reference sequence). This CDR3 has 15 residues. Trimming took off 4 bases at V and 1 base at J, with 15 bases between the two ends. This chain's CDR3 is CASSPGGTASYEQYF. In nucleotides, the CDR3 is TGTGCCAGCAGCCCCGGGGGGACAGCTTCCTACGAGCAGTACTTC.

The CDR3 here is CASSLSRASLRGYEQYF. CDR3 coding DNA: TGTGCCAGCAGTTTATCCCGGGCGTCTCTCAGGGGCTACGAGCAGTACTTC. V is TRBV28 and J is TRBJ2-7, with D possibly being TRBD1 (6 bases). This CDR3 region has 17 residues. V gave up 1 base and J gave up 3 bases, with 19 bases separating them. Looked up from germline, CDR1 is MDHEN and CDR2 is SYDVKM.

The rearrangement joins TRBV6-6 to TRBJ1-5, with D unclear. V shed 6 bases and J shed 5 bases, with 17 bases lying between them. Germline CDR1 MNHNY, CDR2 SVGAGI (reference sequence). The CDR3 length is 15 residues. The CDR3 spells CASSRQVLTDQPQHF. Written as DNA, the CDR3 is TGTGCCAGCAGCCGCCAGGTCCTAACAGATCAGCCCCAGCATTTT.

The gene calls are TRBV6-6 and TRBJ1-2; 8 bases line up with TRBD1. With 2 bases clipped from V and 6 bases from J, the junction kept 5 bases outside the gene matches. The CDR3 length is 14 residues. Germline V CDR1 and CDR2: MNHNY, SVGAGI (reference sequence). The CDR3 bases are TGTGCCAGCAGTTACCCGACAGGGGCGGATGGCTACACCTTC. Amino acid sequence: CASSYPTGADGYTF.

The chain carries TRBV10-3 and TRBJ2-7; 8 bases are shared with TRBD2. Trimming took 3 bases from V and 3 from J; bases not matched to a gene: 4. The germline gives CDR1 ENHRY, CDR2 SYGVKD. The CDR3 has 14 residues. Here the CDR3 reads CAISERAGDYEQYF. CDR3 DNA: TGTGCCATCAGTGAACGAGCGGGGGACTACGAGCAGTACTTC.

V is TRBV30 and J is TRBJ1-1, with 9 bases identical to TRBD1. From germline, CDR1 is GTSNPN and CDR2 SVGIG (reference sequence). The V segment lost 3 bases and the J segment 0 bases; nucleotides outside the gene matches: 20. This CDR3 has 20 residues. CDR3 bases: TGTGCCTGGAGAGCTGGGACAGGGTATTTTCAAGCCAACATGAACACTGAAGCTTTCTTT. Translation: CAWRAGTGYFQANMNTEAFF.

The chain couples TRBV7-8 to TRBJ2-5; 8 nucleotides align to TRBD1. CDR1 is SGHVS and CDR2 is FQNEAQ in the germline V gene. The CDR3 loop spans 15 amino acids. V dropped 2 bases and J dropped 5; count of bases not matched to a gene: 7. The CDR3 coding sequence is TGTGCCAGCAGCTTACGGCAGGGGGCCTCTGAGACCCAGTACTTC. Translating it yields CASSLRQGASETQYF.

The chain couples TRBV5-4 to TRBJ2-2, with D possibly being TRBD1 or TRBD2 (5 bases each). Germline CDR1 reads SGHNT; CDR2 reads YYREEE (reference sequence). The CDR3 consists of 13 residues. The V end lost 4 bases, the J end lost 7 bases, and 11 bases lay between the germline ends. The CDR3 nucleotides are TGTGCCAGCAGCCTATGGGACGGCGGGGAGCTGTTTTTT. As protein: CASSLWDGGELFF.

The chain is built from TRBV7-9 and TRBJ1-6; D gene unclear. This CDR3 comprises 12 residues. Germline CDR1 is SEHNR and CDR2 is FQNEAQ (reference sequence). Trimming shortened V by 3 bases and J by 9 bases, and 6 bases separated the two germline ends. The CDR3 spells CASSLGSSPLHF. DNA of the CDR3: TGTGCCAGCAGCTTGGGAAGTTCACCCCTCCACTTT.

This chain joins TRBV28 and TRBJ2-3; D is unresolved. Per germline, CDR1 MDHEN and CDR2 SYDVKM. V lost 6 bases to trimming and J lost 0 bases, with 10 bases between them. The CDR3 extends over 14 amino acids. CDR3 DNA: TGTGCCAGCAGATCAAGTTTTAGCACAGATACGCAGTATTTT. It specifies CASRSSFSTDTQYF.

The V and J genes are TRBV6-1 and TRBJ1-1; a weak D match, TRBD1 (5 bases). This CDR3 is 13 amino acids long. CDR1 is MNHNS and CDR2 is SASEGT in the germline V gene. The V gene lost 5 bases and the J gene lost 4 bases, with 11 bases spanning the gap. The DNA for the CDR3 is TGTGCCAGCAGTCCGGCGGGACCCACTGAAGCTTTCTTT. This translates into CASSPAGPTEAFF.

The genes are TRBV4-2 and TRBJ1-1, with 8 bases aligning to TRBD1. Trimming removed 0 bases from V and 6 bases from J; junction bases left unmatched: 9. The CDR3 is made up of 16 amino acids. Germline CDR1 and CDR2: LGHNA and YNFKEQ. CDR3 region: CASSQDRDRFWAEAFF. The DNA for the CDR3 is TGTGCCAGCAGCCAAGATCGGGACAGGTTTTGGGCTGAAGCTTTCTTT.

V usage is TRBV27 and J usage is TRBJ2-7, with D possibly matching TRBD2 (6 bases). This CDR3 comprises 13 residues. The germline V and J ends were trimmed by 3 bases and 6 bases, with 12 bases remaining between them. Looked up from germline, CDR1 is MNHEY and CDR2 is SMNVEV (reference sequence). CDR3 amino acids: CASSFMGGPEQYF. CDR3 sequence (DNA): TGTGCCAGCAGTTTTATGGGAGGTCCCGAGCAGTACTTC.

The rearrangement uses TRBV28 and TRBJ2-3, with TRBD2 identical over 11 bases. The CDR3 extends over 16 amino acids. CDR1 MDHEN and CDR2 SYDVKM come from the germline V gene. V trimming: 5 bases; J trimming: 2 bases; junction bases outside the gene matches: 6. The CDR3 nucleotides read TGTGCCAGCAGTCCCCAGACTAGCGGGACCACAGATACGCAGTATTTT. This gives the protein CASSPQTSGTTDTQYF.